Listed here are 4 T cell receptor beta chains from one sample, sequenced in a study of beta chain features in type 1 diabetes. The study reverse transcribed the entire isolated RNA, so it sequenced expressed TCRB transcripts. The repertoire was sequenced with immunoSEQ multiplex PCR; TCRdb's copy has only in-frame clones and lacks some. The table has around 320,000 clones, 12% to 15% seen once; the top ten hold approximately 7%. Sequenced: central memory CD4+ T cells from blood. Every receptor here comes from a man under 40 in good health.

There are a few counts of this clone. The chain employs TRBV6-1 and TRBJ1-2; 11 nucleotides match TRBD1. J lost 13 bases, V lost 6 bases, and 7 bases had no gene match. CDR1 and CDR2 from the germline V gene are MNHNS and SASEGT. This CDR3 region has 12 residues. The CDR3 DNA reads as TGTGCCAGCAGGGGACAGGGGGTAATGGGCACCTTC. Translation gives CASRGQGVMGTF.

This clone was found a few times. V usage is TRBV5-4 and J usage is TRBJ2-7; no firm D call. The CDR3 loop spans 14 amino acids. From germline, CDR1 is SGHNT and CDR2 YYREEE (reference sequence). The V gene lost 0 bases and the J gene lost 2 bases, with 9 bases spanning the gap. CDR3: CASSLDQGTYEQYF. The CDR3 nucleotides are TGTGCCAGCAGCTTGGACCAAGGAACCTACGAGCAGTACTTC.

The genes are TRBV5-1 and TRBJ1-1; D is unresolved. Trimming removed 4 bases at V and 1 base at J, with 14 bases between. The germline gives CDR1 SGHRS, CDR2 YFSETQ. The CDR3 extends over 15 amino acids. As DNA, the CDR3 is TGCGCCAGCAGCATCGTCCTAGGGAAGAACACTGAAGCTTTCTTT. This translates into CASSIVLGKNTEAFF.

This clone was detected a few times. CDR3 nucleotides: TGCGCCAGCAGCCTAGGGACAGGGGATTTCACCGGGGAGCTGTTTTTT. Translating gives CASSLGTGDFTGELFF. The gene calls are TRBV4-1 and TRBJ2-2, with 10 bases identical to TRBD1. Unmatched junction bases numbered 6, after V lost 4 bases and J lost 4 bases. CDR3 size: 16 residues. Germline V gene data show CDR1 as MGHRA and CDR2 as YSYEKL.